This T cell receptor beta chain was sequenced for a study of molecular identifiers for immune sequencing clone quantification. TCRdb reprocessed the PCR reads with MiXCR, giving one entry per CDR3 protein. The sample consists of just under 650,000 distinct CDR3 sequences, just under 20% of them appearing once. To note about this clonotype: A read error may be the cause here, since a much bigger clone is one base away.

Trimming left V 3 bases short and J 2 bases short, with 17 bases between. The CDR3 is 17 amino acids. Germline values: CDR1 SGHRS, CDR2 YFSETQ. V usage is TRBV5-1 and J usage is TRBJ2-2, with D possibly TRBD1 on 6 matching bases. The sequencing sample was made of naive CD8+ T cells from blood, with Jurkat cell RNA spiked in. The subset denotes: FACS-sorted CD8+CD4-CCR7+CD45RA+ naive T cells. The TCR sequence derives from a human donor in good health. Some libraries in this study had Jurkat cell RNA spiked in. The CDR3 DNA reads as TGCGCCAGCAGCTCGGTGTATAGGACAGCCAACACCGGGGAGCTGTTTTTT. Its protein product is CASSSVYRTANTGELFF.